A selection of T cell receptor beta chains follows, all from one sample in a study of long-term antiretroviral therapy in people with HIV. This table comes from immunoSEQ multiplex PCR, and its TCRdb copy is limited to in-frame clones, with some not included. The sample lists about 20,000 clones; 90% to 95% were seen once. The specimen comprised unsorted PBMCs, sampled 4.4 years after starting antiretroviral therapy. Receptors were obtained from a woman in her fifties or sixties with HIV. The CDR3 runs from the conserved cysteine through the conserved F or W. D genes are given only for firm matches. A clone size is listed for some rows: how often the clone was seen (once, few, many), or a class if it is expanded.

size | J | V | D | CDR3 | DNA
- | TRBJ1-1 | TRBV19 | TRBD1 | CASSMPGQGIGGIRGNTEAFF | TGTGCCAGTAGTATGCCGGGACAGGGGATAGGGGGGATAAGGGGGAACACTGAAGCTTTCTTT
- | TRBJ1-6 | TRBV10-3 | TRBD1 | CAISRQGIEGSYGNSPLHF | TGTGCCATCAGCCGACAGGGAATAGAGGGGTCGTACGGGAATTCACCCCTCCACTTT
- | TRBJ1-3 | TRBV4-1 | - | CASSPPGPSGNTIYF | TGCGCCAGCAGCCCGCCAGGGCCCTCTGGAAACACCATATATTTT
- | TRBJ1-5 | TRBV6-7 | TRBD1 | CASSQGQKNQPQHF | TGTGCCAGCAGTCAGGGACAGAAGAATCAGCCCCAGCATTTT
- | TRBJ1-1 | TRBV18 | - | CASSRDTGNRAFF | TGTGCCAGCTCACGGGATACTGGAAATAGGGCTTTCTTT
- | TRBJ2-1 | TRBV2 | - | CASSYGPYNEQFF | TGTGCCAGCAGTTATGGCCCTTACAATGAGCAGTTCTTC
- | TRBJ2-7 | TRBV2 | - | CASSVSGNEQYF | TGTGCCAGCAGTGTATCAGGGAACGAGCAGTACTTC
- | TRBJ2-5 | TRBV30 | TRBD2 | CAWRRGGVETQYF | TGTGCCTGGAGGCGGGGGGGCGTAGAGACCCAGTACTTC
- | TRBJ1-6 | TRBV7-6 | TRBD1 | CASSLLQGATSPLHF | TGTGCCAGCAGCCTTCTACAGGGGGCCACTTCACCCCTCCACTTT
- | TRBJ2-2 | TRBV6-6 | TRBD1 | CASTYPGQGNTGELFF | TGTGCCAGCACTTACCCGGGACAGGGAAACACCGGGGAGCTGTTTTTT
- | TRBJ2-3 | TRBV6-1 | - | CASRATEPTDTQYF | TGTGCCAGCAGGGCGACAGAACCCACAGATACGCAGTATTTT
- | TRBJ1-2 | TRBV7-9 | TRBD1 | CASSGRTGLEFGYTF | TGTGCCAGCAGCGGGCGGACAGGGTTGGAGTTTGGCTACACCTTC
- | TRBJ1-6 | TRBV7-9 | - | CASSSSLNRVGSPLHF | TGTGCCAGCAGCTCCTCCCTAAACAGGGTGGGATCACCCCTCCACTTT
once | TRBJ2-7 | TRBV9 | - | CASSPRGLGAYEQYF | TGTGCCAGCAGCCCCAGGGGCCTTGGGGCCTACGAGCAGTACTTC
- | TRBJ1-6 | TRBV30 | TRBD1 | CAWSGGQISSYNSPLHF | TGTGCCTGGAGTGGGGGACAGATAAGCTCCTATAATTCACCCCTCCACTTT
- | TRBJ2-5 | TRBV5-1 | - | CASQKIGGQETQYF | TGCGCCAGTCAAAAGATAGGGGGACAAGAGACCCAGTACTTC
few | TRBJ2-2 | TRBV11-3 | - | CASSLDRKGTGELFF | TGTGCCAGCAGCTTAGATCGGAAGGGGACCGGGGAGCTGTTTTTT
- | TRBJ1-1 | TRBV5-1 | - | CASSLMNGVTPEAFF | TGCGCCAGCAGCTTGATGAACGGCGTGACCCCGGAAGCTTTCTTT
- | TRBJ2-7 | TRBV10-3 | TRBD1 | CAISESITGDEQYF | TGTGCCATCAGTGAGTCGATCACAGGGGACGAGCAGTACTTC
once | TRBJ2-5 | TRBV30 | - | CAWSFRGETQYF | TGTGCCTGGAGTTTCAGGGGCGAGACCCAGTACTTC
- | TRBJ1-1 | TRBV29-1 | - | CSVPKLDGLKAFF | TGCAGCGTTCCCAAACTGGACGGGCTTAAGGCTTTCTTT
- | TRBJ2-7 | TRBV6-1 | TRBD1 | CASSERDRGPSEQYF | TGTGCCAGCAGTGAACGGGACAGGGGGCCCTCCGAGCAGTACTTC
- | TRBJ2-2 | TRBV9 | - | CASSPPGPGELFF | TGTGCCAGCAGCCCACCGGGGCCCGGGGAGCTGTTTTTT
- | TRBJ1-2 | TRBV4-2 | - | CASSQVNRMVGYTF | TGTGCCAGCAGCCAAGTAAACAGGATGGTTGGCTACACCTTC
- | TRBJ1-2 | TRBV4-3 | - | CASSQEQTGLYGYTF | TGCGCCAGCAGCCAAGAACAGACAGGCCTCTATGGCTACACCTTC
- | TRBJ2-2 | TRBV19 | - | CASSIRRSNTGELFF | TGTGCCAGTAGTATTCGTCGGTCGAACACCGGGGAGCTGTTTTTT
- | TRBJ2-7 | TRBV2 | - | CASSEVSGLGSYEQYF | TGTGCCAGCAGTGAAGTGTCAGGACTTGGGTCCTACGAGCAGTACTTC
- | TRBJ2-3 | TRBV6-6 | - | CASSYFRQAADTQYF | TGTGCCAGCAGTTACTTTAGACAGGCGGCAGATACGCAGTATTTT
once | TRBJ1-2 | TRBV2 | - | CASSKSDQGYGYTF | TGTGCCAGCAGTAAGTCGGACCAAGGCTATGGCTACACCTTC
- | TRBJ2-7 | TRBV28 | TRBD1 | CASSLYGTGFHEQYF | TGTGCCAGCAGTTTATACGGGACAGGGTTCCACGAGCAGTACTTC
- | TRBJ2-5 | TRBV18 | - | CASSLSAGGQETQYF | TGTGCCAGCTCACTGTCGGCAGGGGGGCAAGAGACCCAGTACTTC
- | TRBJ2-7 | TRBV25-1 | - | CASSDLGGGRYEQYF | TGTGCCAGCAGTGACCTTGGGGGGGGCCGATACGAGCAGTACTTC
- | TRBJ2-7 | TRBV7-3 | - | CASSLNPGTYEQYF | TGTGCCAGCAGCTTAAATCCGGGGACCTACGAGCAGTACTTC
- | TRBJ2-3 | TRBV7-2 | TRBD2 | CASSSGLAGVDTQYF | TGTGCCAGCAGCTCGGGACTAGCGGGGGTAGATACGCAGTATTTT
once | TRBJ1-1 | TRBV6-1 | - | CASSATGLNTEAFF | TGTGCCAGCAGTGCAACAGGGCTGAACACTGAAGCTTTCTTT
- | TRBJ2-7 | TRBV15 | - | CATSRDRLGEQYF | TGTGCCACCAGCAGAGATCGGTTGGGGGAGCAGTACTTC
- | TRBJ2-5 | TRBV4-1 | TRBD2 | CASSRILAGSVMETQYF | TGCGCCAGCAGCCGGATTTTAGCGGGTTCAGTTATGGAGACCCAGTACTTC
- | TRBJ1-2 | TRBV7-2 | TRBD1 | CASSPRTGPNYGYTF | TGTGCCAGCAGCCCCCGGACAGGACCTAACTATGGCTACACCTTC
- | TRBJ1-5 | TRBV27 | TRBD1 | CASSPGTGGNQPQHF | TGTGCCAGCAGTCCCGGGACAGGGGGGAATCAGCCCCAGCATTTT
- | TRBJ2-5 | TRBV5-1 | - | CASSFSRGQETQYF | TGCGCCAGCAGCTTTTCGCGGGGACAGGAGACCCAGTACTTC
- | TRBJ2-2 | TRBV4-2 | TRBD2 | CASSQALAGGNTGELFF | TGTGCCAGCAGCCAAGCACTAGCGGGGGGGAACACCGGGGAGCTGTTTTTT